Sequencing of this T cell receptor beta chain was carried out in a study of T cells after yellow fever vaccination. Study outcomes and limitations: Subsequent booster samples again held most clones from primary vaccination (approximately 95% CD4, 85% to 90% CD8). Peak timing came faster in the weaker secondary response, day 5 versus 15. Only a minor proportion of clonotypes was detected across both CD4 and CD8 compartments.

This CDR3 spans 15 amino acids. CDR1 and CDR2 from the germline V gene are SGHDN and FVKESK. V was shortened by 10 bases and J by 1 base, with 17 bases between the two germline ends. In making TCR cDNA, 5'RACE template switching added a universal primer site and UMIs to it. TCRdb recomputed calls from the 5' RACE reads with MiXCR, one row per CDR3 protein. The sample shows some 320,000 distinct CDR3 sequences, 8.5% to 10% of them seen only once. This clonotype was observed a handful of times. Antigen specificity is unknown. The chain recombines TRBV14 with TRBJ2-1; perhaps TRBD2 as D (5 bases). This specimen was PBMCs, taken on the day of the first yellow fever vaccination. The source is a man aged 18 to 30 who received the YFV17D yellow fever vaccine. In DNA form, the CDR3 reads TGTGCCACCTCAAGCGGCCGGGGTTCCTACAATGAGCAGTTCTTC. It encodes CATSSGRGSYNEQFF.